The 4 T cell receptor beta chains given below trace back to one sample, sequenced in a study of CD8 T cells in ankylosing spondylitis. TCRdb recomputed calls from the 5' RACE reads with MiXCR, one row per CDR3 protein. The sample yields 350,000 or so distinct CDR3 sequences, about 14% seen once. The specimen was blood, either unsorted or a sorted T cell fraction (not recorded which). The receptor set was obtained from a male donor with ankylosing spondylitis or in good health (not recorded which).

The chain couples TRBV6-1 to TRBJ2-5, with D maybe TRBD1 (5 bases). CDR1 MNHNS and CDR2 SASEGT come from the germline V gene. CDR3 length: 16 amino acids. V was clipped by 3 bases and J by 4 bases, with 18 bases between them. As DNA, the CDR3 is TGTGCCAGCAGTGATATGAAAGGCAGGGTGGGAGAGACCCAGTACTTC. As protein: CASSDMKGRVGETQYF.

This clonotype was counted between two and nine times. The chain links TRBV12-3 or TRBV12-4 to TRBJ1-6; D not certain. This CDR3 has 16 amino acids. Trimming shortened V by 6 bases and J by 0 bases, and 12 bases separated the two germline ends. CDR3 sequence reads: CASRPGTSSYNSPLHF. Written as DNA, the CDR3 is TGTGCCAGCAGGCCAGGAACGAGCTCCTATAATTCACCCCTCCACTTT.

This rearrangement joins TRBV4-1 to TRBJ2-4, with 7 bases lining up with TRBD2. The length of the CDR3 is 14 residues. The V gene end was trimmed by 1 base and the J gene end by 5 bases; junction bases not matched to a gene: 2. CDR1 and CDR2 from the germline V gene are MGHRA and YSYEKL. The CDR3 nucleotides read TGCGCCAGCAGCCAAGGGGACTACCAAAACATTCAGTACTTC. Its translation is CASSQGDYQNIQYF.

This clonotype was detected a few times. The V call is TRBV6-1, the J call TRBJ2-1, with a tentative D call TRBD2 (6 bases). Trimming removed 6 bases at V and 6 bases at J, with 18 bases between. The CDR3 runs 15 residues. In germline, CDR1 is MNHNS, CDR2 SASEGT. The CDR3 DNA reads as TGTGCCAGCAGCGGGGGTTCCCTAGGGCGCAATGAGCAGTTCTTC. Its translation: CASSGGSLGRNEQFF.